In its sample, the clone carrying this TCR beta chain was seen once. No antigen is known for it. The CDR3 sequence is 13 residues long. V dropped 7 bases and J dropped 1 base, with 10 bases sitting between them. Germline V CDR1 and CDR2: ENHRY, SYGVKD. Data came from immunoSEQ multiplex PCR; TCRdb stores just in-frame clones and leaves some out. The sample consists of approximately 2.4 million clones, under 97% of them appearing once. The record originates from a study of shared clonotypes between healthy human individuals. Study overall: Donor composition was a couple of women and three men, aged 18 to 49. Three plates were used per donor for CD4 naive, three for CD4 memory, two for CD8 naive and one for CD8 memory.

Notes on the study in general: Non-shared clonotypes were found to have lower generation probabilities than the clonotypes that were shared by all four of the sorted-subset donors.

The specimen was naive CD4+ T cells sorted from blood. Sample subset: CD45RA+ positively selected. The rearrangement links TRBV10-3 to TRBJ1-1; tentatively, D is TRBD1 (6 bases). This sequence was found in a man aged 18 to 30 in good health. This CDR3 is CAITGGRNTEAFF. The CDR3 nucleotides read TGTGCCATCACGGGGGGCAGGAACACTGAAGCTTTCTTT.